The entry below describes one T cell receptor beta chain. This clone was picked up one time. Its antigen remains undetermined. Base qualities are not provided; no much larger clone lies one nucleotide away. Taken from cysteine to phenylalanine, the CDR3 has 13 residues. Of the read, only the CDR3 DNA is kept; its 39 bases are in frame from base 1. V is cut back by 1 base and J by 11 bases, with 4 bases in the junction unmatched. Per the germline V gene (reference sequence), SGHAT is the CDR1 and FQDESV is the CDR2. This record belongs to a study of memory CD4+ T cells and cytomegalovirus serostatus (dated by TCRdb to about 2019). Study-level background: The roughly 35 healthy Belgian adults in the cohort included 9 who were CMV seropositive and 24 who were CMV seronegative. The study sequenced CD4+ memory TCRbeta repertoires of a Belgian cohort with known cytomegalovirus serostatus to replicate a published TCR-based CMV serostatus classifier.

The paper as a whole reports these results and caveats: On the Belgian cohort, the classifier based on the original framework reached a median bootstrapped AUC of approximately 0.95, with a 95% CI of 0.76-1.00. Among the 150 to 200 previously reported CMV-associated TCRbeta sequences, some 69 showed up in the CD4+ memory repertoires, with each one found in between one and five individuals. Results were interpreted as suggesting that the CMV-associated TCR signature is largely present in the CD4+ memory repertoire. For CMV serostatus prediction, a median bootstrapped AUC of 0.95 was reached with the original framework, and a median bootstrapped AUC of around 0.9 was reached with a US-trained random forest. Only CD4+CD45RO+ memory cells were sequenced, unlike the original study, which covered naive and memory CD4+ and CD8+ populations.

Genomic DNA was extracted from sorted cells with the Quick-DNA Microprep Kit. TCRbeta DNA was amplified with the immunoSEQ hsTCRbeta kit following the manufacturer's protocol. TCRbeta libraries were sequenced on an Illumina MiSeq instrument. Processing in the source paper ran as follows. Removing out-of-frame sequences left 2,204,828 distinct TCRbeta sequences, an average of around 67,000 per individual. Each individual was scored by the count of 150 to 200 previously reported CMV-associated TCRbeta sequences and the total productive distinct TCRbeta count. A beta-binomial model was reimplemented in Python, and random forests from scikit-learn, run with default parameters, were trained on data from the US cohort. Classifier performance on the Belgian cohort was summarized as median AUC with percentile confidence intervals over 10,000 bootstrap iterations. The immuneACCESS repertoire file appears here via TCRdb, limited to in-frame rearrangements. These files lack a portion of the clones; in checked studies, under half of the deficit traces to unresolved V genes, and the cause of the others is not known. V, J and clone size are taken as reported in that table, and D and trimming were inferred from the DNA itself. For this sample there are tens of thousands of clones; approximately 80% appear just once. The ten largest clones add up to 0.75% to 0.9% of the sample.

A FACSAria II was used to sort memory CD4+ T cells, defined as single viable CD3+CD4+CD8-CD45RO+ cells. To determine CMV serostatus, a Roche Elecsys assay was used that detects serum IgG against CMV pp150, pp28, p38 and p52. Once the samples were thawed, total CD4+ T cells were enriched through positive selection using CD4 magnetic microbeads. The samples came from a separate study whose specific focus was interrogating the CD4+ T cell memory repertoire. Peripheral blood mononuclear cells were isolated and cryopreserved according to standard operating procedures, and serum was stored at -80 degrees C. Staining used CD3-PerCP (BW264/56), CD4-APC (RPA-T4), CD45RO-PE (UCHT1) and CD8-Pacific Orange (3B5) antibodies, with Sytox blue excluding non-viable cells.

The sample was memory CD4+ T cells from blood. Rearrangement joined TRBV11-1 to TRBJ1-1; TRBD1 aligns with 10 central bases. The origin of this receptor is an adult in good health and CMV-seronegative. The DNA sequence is TGTGCCAGCAGCTTAGGGGGACAGGGGACCGCTTTCTTT. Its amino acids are CASSLGGQGTAFF.